This passage covers 29 T cell receptor beta chains from one sample sequenced in a study of shared clonotypes between healthy human individuals. Libraries were prepared by immunoSEQ multiplex PCR; TCRdb keeps only in-frame clonotypes and omits some of them. The repertoire holds 1.6 million or so clones, with 98% to 99% as singletons. The sample was naive CD4+ T cells sorted from blood. Subset here: CD45RA+ positively selected. These receptors were collected from a man aged 25 to 45 in good health.

The sample holds one count of this clone. Distinct nucleotide sequences in the sample also encode this CDR3. The CDR3 nucleotides are TGCGCCAGCAGCTTGGGATCTCAAGAGACCCAGTACTTC. It yields the protein CASSLGSQETQYF. V usage is TRBV5-1 and J usage is TRBJ2-5; D gene ambiguous. V lost 0 bases, J lost 2 bases, and 5 bases lay in between. The CDR3 totals 13 residues. Germline V gene data show CDR1 as SGHRS and CDR2 as YFSETQ.

This clone has only one observation. V is TRBV15 and J is TRBJ2-5; tentatively, D is TRBD2 (5 bases). V dropped 3 bases and J dropped 2 bases, with 16 bases sitting between them. The germline gives CDR1 LNHNV, CDR2 YYDKDF (reference sequence). The CDR3 is 16 residues long. The CDR3 sequence is CATSSPTRRPQETQYF. DNA of the CDR3: TGTGCCACCAGCAGTCCCACTAGGCGACCGCAAGAGACCCAGTACTTC.

This sequence joins TRBV7-9 and TRBJ2-7; TRBD1 might be the D (6 bases). Trimming cost V 2 bases and J 2 bases, with 13 bases left between them. This CDR3 spans 15 amino acids. CDR1 and CDR2 (germline): SEHNR, FQNEAQ (reference sequence). The CDR3 bases are TGTGCCAGCAGCTTACATTCGACAGGAGCCTACGAGCAGTACTTC. Translation: CASSLHSTGAYEQYF.

The chain has TRBV19 and TRBJ2-7, with 7 bases identical to TRBD1. CDR3 length equals 14 residues. The germline V gene encodes CDR1 LNHDA and CDR2 SQIVND (reference sequence). The V and J ends lost 5 bases and 5 bases, in that order; junction bases with no gene match: 9. CDR3 nucleotides: TGTGCCAGTAGTCGGCAGGGGGTTGCCCACGAGCAGTACTTC. The encoded protein is CASSRQGVAHEQYF.

V is TRBV5-6 and J is TRBJ2-5; 7 bases are shared with TRBD1. The CDR3 is 18 amino acids. J gave up 3 bases and V 4 bases, and 18 bases lay outside the gene matches. CDR1 is SGHDT, CDR2 YYEEEE, per germline. The CDR3 loop is CASSQRRRQGDFKETQYF. CDR3 nucleotide sequence: TGTGCCAGCAGCCAACGCCGTCGACAGGGCGACTTCAAAGAGACCCAGTACTTC.

The chain carries TRBV18 and TRBJ2-7; D possibly corresponds to TRBD1 (6 bases). Germline assignment: CDR1 KGHSH and CDR2 LQKENI. V was clipped by 8 bases and J by 6 bases, with 17 bases between them. This CDR3 contains 13 residues. CDR3 bases: TGTGCCAGCGAACAGGGAGTTCTGGGCGAGCAGTACTTC. This sequence encodes CASEQGVLGEQYF.

The chain employs TRBV2 and TRBJ2-5; D call uncertain. The CDR3 runs to 14 residues. CDR1 SNHLY and CDR2 FYNNEI come from the germline V gene. V lost 3 bases, J lost 5 bases, and 13 bases lay in between. The CDR3: CASSEAQRLETQYF. The CDR3 DNA is TGTGCCAGCAGTGAGGCCCAACGCCTGGAGACCCAGTACTTC.

The rearrangement links TRBV28 to TRBJ2-2, with D unresolved. Between the trimmed V and J ends, which lost 6 bases and 6 bases, there was a span of 11 bases. Germline CDR1 is MDHEN and CDR2 is SYDVKM. The CDR3 has 13 amino acids. The CDR3 is CASRTFAPGELFF. The CDR3 DNA reads as TGTGCCAGCAGGACCTTCGCTCCCGGGGAGCTGTTTTTT.

The V and J genes are TRBV27 and TRBJ1-2; D remains ambiguous. Deletions cut 6 bases from V and 6 bases from J, with 14 bases between. Germline V gene sequence: CDR1 MNHEY, CDR2 SMNVEV (reference sequence). This CDR3 region has 13 residues. The CDR3 is CASSPTRTHGYTF. Here the CDR3 DNA reads TGTGCCAGCAGCCCCACCAGAACTCATGGCTACACCTTC.

This chain uses TRBV18 with TRBJ1-4; tentatively, D is TRBD1 (6 bases). The CDR3 runs 15 residues. V was pared by 3 bases and J by 7 bases, with 15 bases between. CDR1 and CDR2 (germline): KGHSH, LQKENI. Written as DNA, the CDR3 is TGTGCCAGCTCACCCCTACAGACGGGGGCTGAAAAACTGTTTTTT. This codes for CASSPLQTGAEKLFF.

The genes are TRBV18 and TRBJ1-5; no reliable D call. The V end was cut by 5 bases, the J end by 4 bases, with 9 bases between. Germline loops: CDR1 KGHSH, CDR2 LQKENI. The CDR3 extends over 13 amino acids. The CDR3 DNA is TGTGCCAGCTCAACCTCAGGTAATCAGCCCCAGCATTTT. Translation: CASSTSGNQPQHF.

The sample holds one count of this clone. The V gene is TRBV2, the J gene TRBJ2-5; 13 bases line up with TRBD2. The CDR3 covers 14 residues. Germline trimming cut 10 bases from V and 5 bases from J; bases unmatched to any gene: 7. Germline CDR1 SNHLY, CDR2 FYNNEI. The CDR3 sequence is CATTGTSGMETQYF. Here the CDR3 DNA reads TGTGCCACAACGGGGACTAGCGGGATGGAGACCCAGTACTTC. The variable domain in full, completed from reference TRBV2 and TRBJ2-5, reads EPEVTQTPSHQVTQMGQEVILRCVPISNHLYFYWYRQILGQKVEFLVSFYNNEISEKSEIFDDQFSVERPDGSNFTLKIRSTKLEDSAMYFCATTGTSGMETQYFGPGTRLLVL.

The J gene is TRBJ2-7, the V gene TRBV4-3, with D perhaps matching TRBD1 (6 bases). Germline V gene sequence: CDR1 LGHNA, CDR2 YSLEER. The CDR3 totals 15 residues. Between the trimmed V and J ends, which lost 1 base and 7 bases, there was a span of 17 bases. DNA for the CDR3: TGCGCCAGCAGCCAAGCCTTGGGACCTCAGGGGGAGCAGTACTTC. It translates to CASSQALGPQGEQYF.

The chain carries TRBV6-1 and TRBJ2-3; D ambiguous. The CDR3 extends over 13 amino acids. With 5 bases removed from V and 2 bases from J, the gap between germline ends came to 8 bases. The germline gives CDR1 MNHNS, CDR2 SASEGT. The CDR3 protein is CASSTVFTDTQYF. The DNA for the CDR3 is TGTGCCAGCAGTACAGTCTTCACAGATACGCAGTATTTT.

V usage is TRBV5-1 and J usage is TRBJ2-1, with D possibly TRBD2 on 5 matching bases. CDR3 length: 15 amino acids. V lost 4 bases and J lost 5, with 16 bases in between. Germline V gene sequence: CDR1 SGHRS, CDR2 YFSETQ. The CDR3 DNA is TGCGCCAGCAGCAAGGACGGACTCACCCACAATGAGCAGTTCTTC. This gives the protein CASSKDGLTHNEQFF.

This clone was found once. J is TRBJ2-3 and V is TRBV6-1; no definite D call. Looked up from germline, CDR1 is MNHNS and CDR2 is SASEGT. This CDR3 has 13 amino acids. Trimming took off 7 bases at V and 0 bases at J, with 8 bases between the two ends. CDR3 in DNA: TGTGCCAGCAACAGTTTTAGCACAGATACGCAGTATTTT. This gives the protein CASNSFSTDTQYF.

The rearrangement joins TRBV18 to TRBJ1-2; TRBD1 matches at 8 bases. Germline V gene lookup returns CDR1 KGHSH and CDR2 LQKENI. This CDR3 has 18 residues. V lost 3 bases and J lost 1; bases outside the gene matches: 13. CDR3 in DNA: TGTGCCAGCTCACCCGTCATACGCGGACAGGGTCGTAACTATGGCTACACCTTC. This translates into CASSPVIRGQGRNYGYTF.

The CDR3 DNA follows: TGTGCCAGTAGTCCCGGGGGCTCCGCAAGCTCCTACGAGCAGTACTTC. This codes for CASSPGGSASSYEQYF. The gene calls are TRBV19 and TRBJ2-7, with D perhaps matching TRBD1 or TRBD2 (6 bases each). The CDR3 totals 16 residues. V was shortened by 5 bases and J by 0 bases, with 17 bases between the two germline ends. Germline V gene sequence: CDR1 LNHDA, CDR2 SQIVND (reference sequence).

This chain connects TRBV25-1 to TRBJ2-7, with TRBD1 identical over 9 bases. Germline lookup yields CDR1 MGHDK and CDR2 SYGVNS. CDR3 size: 15 residues. V lost 3 bases to trimming and J lost 2 bases; unmatched junction nucleotides: 5. CDR3 nucleotide sequence: TGTGCCAGCAGTGATCAGACAGGGGGACCCTACGAGCAGTACTTC. This codes for CASSDQTGGPYEQYF.

V gene TRBV11-2 combines with J gene TRBJ1-2, with TRBD1 identical over 7 bases. Per germline, CDR1 SGHAT and CDR2 FQNNGV. The CDR3 consists of 13 residues. Trimming cost V 4 bases and J 7 bases; bases outside gene matches: 6. DNA of the CDR3: TGTGCCAGCAGCTCTGAGACAGGGACTGGCTACACCTTC. As protein: CASSSETGTGYTF.

The genes are TRBV5-1 and TRBJ2-3; D remains unclear. The V and J ends lost 4 bases and 4 bases respectively, with 13 bases between them. CDR3 length: 14 residues. From germline, CDR1 is SGHRS and CDR2 YFSETQ. Written as DNA, the CDR3 is TGCGCCAGCAGCCCGCAAGGCCCGGCAGATACGCAGTATTTT. Translating gives CASSPQGPADTQYF.

The rearrangement uses TRBV28 and TRBJ2-1, with D possibly called TRBD1 or TRBD2 (5 bases each). Trimming stripped 6 bases from V and 2 bases from J, with 14 bases between. Germline V CDR1 and CDR2: MDHEN, SYDVKM. This CDR3 contains 15 residues. In nucleotides, the CDR3 is TGTGCCAGCAGCCCGGGGACGGTGACCTACAATGAGCAGTTCTTC. Residues: CASSPGTVTYNEQFF. Together with reference TRBV28 and TRBJ2-1, the CDR3 gives the full variable domain: DVKVTQSSRYLVKRTGEKVFLECVQDMDHENMFWYRQDPGLGLRLIYFSYDVKMKEKGDIPEGYSVSREKKERFSLILESASTNQTSMYLCASSPGTVTYNEQFFGPGTRLTVL.

The chain is built from TRBV19 and TRBJ2-3; 11 nucleotides align to TRBD2. The V and J ends lost 6 bases and 8 bases, in that order; junction bases with no gene match: 10. CDR1 and CDR2 (germline): LNHDA, SQIVND (reference sequence). The CDR3 contains 15 residues. The CDR3 loop is CASRPPGLAVPTQYF. DNA of the CDR3: TGTGCCAGTAGACCCCCGGGACTAGCGGTCCCTACGCAGTATTTT.

In regard to this clone: The same CDR3 arises from other DNA sequences in this sample as well. The chain employs TRBV5-1 and TRBJ1-5; 9 nucleotides line up with TRBD1. The V and J ends lost 4 bases and 7 bases, in that order; junction bases with no gene match: 6. Germline loops: CDR1 SGHRS, CDR2 YFSETQ. CDR3 length equals 14 residues. The CDR3 region has the DNA TGCGCCAGCAGCCCCACAGGGGGCGGGCAGCCCCAGCATTTT. It is translated as CASSPTGGGQPQHF.

This clone was counted a single time. The gene calls are TRBV10-3 and TRBJ1-1, with D possibly TRBD1 on 6 matching bases. The CDR3 runs to 18 residues. The V and J ends lost 9 bases and 4 bases respectively, with 30 bases between them. Per the germline V gene, CDR1 is ENHRY and CDR2 is SYGVKD. The CDR3 here is CAINRARGDRLLPTEAFF. The DNA for the CDR3 is TGTGCCATTAATAGGGCTCGTGGCGACAGGCTTTTGCCCACTGAAGCTTTCTTT.

This clone was observed once. The CDR3: CASSARSGTGTDTQYF. The CDR3 DNA is TGTGCCAGCAGCGCACGCTCCGGGACAGGCACAGATACGCAGTATTTT. The chain recombines TRBV5-5 with TRBJ2-3; 7 positions agree with TRBD1. CDR1 and CDR2 (germline): SGHKS, YYEKEE (reference sequence). This CDR3 region has 16 residues. V shed 4 bases and J 1 base; nucleotides not matched to a gene: 9.

A note on this clone: The same CDR3 also results from other DNA sequences found in this sample. The V call is TRBV5-1, the J call TRBJ2-2, with D hard to call. There are 13 residues in the CDR3. Trimming stripped 0 bases from V and 5 bases from J, with 5 bases between. Germline CDR1 is SGHRS and CDR2 is YFSETQ. In DNA form, the CDR3 reads TGCGCCAGCAGCTTGGTTGATACCGGGGAGCTGTTTTTT. It encodes CASSLVDTGELFF. Full variable domain (remainder filled in from reference TRBV5-1 and TRBJ2-2): KAGVTQTPRYLIKTRGQQVTLSCSPISGHRSVSWYQQTPGQGLQFLFEYFSETQRNKGNFPGRFSGRQFSNSRSEMNVSTLELGDSALYLCASSLVDTGELFFGEGSRLTVL.

V and J are TRBV10-3 and TRBJ1-1; D is undetermined. The CDR3 has 13 amino acids. Per germline, CDR1 ENHRY and CDR2 SYGVKD. V lost 2 bases to trimming and J lost 4 bases, with 8 bases between them. As DNA, the CDR3 is TGTGCCATCAGTGAGCTTCGGAGCACTGAAGCTTTCTTT. Encoded protein: CAISELRSTEAFF.

With regard to this clone: A junction end diverges from the germline sequence, so it may reflect a read error. The V gene is TRBV6-5, the J gene TRBJ2-1; D call uncertain. The CDR3 extends over 13 amino acids. Germline V lookup: CDR1 MNHEY, CDR2 SVGAGI. This CDR3 reads CASNTYSNNEQFF. CDR3 DNA sequence: TGTGCCAGCAATACTTACTCCAACAATGAGCAGTTCTTC.